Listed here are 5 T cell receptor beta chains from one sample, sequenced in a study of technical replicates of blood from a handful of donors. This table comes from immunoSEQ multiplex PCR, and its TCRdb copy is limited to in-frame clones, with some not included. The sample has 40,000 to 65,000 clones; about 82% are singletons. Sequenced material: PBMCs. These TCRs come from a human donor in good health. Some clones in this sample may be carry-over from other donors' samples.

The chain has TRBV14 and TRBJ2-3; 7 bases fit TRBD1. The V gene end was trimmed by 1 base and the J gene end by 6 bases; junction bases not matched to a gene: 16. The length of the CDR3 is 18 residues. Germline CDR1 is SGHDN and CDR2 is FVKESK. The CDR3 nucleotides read TGTGCCAGCAGCCAAGTGGAGAGGGGGCTTCGAGGTGCGGATACGCAGTATTTT. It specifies CASSQVERGLRGADTQYF.

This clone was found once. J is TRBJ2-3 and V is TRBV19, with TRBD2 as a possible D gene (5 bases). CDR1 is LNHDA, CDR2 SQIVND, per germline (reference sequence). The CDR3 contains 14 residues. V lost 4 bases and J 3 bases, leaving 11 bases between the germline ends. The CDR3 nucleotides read TGTGCCAGTAGTAGTAAGGACTTGACAGATACGCAGTATTTT. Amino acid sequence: CASSSKDLTDTQYF.

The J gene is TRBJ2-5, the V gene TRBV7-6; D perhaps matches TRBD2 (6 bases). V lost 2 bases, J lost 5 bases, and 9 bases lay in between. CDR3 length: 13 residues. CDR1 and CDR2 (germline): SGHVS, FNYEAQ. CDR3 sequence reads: CASSLILAETQYF. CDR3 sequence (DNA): TGTGCCAGCAGCTTAATTCTAGCGGAGACCCAGTACTTC.

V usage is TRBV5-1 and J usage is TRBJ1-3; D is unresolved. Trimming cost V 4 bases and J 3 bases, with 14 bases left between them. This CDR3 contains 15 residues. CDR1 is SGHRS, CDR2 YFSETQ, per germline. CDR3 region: CASSTFSGSGNTIYF. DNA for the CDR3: TGCGCCAGCAGCACTTTTTCGGGAAGTGGAAACACCATATATTTT.

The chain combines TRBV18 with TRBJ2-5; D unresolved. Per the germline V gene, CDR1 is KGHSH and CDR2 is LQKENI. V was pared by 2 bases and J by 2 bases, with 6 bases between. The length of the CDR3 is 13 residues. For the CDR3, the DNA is TGTGCCAGCTCACCATCCGTACAAGAGACCCAGTACTTC. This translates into CASSPSVQETQYF.